This T cell receptor (beta chain) emerged from a study of breast tumors, draining lymph nodes, adjacent tissues. One entry per CDR3 protein results from TCRdb running MiXCR on the multiplex PCR reads. The sample contains approximately 180,000 distinct CDR3 sequences, approximately 30% of which appear only once. CDR3 length: 18 amino acids. CDR1 and CDR2 (germline): LNHDA, SQIVND (reference sequence). V was trimmed by 3 bases and J by 5 bases, leaving 23 bases between them. General study findings and limits: Tumor TCR diversity was below lymph nodes but above nontumor tissue.

Breast cancer patients provided tissue from their axillary draining lymph nodes. About this clonotype itself: The antigen remains unidentified. This may arise from a read error, as a much more abundant clone is one base away.

The TCR originated in a female donor with breast cancer. Some clones in this sample may be carry-over from other donors' samples. Sequencing was carried out using axillary lymph node tissue. V usage is TRBV19 and J usage is TRBJ1-5; D might be TRBD1 (5 bases). DNA of the CDR3: TGTGCCAGTAGTATTATGGGGCAGAGTCCTCGGGGCGATCAGCCCCAGCATTTT. Translating it yields CASSIMGQSPRGDQPQHF.